Below, 13 T cell receptor beta chains from the same sample are listed, as sequenced in a study of T cell repertoires in cytomegalovirus infection. The antigens for these receptors are not known. One entry per CDR3 protein results from TCRdb running MiXCR on the reads. The data hold 45,000 to 65,000 distinct CDR3 sequences, with roughly 21% observed a single time. Here the sequenced sample was CD8+ T cells from cultured PBMCs, taken from culture after CMV antigen stimulation. The origin of the receptors is a human donor in good health (CMV status not recorded). Some clones in this sample may be carry-over from other donors' samples.

This rearrangement joins TRBV7-8 to TRBJ2-1; D is unclear. The germline V gene has CDR1 SGHVS and CDR2 FQNEAQ. The CDR3 is 19 residues long. V lost 4 bases, J lost 0 bases, and 22 bases lay in between. The CDR3 spells CASSSLGWAEPSSYNEQFF. Written as DNA, the CDR3 is TGTGCCAGCAGCTCTCTAGGCTGGGCAGAACCCAGCTCCTACAATGAGCAGTTCTTC.

The chain uses TRBV7-9 and TRBJ2-1; TRBD1 agrees at 7 bases. CDR1 is SEHNR and CDR2 is FQNEAQ in the germline V gene (reference sequence). Trimming cost V 1 base and J 5 bases; bases outside gene matches: 5. The CDR3 spans 15 residues. In nucleotides, the CDR3 is TGTGCCAGCAGCTTAGGGACAGGACTCAACAATGAGCAGTTCTTC. Translated: CASSLGTGLNNEQFF.

The chain employs TRBV25-1 and TRBJ1-1; D perhaps matches TRBD1 (5 bases). The V gene's germline CDR1 is MGHDK and CDR2 SYGVNS. The CDR3 length is 16 residues. Trimming removed 1 base from V and 2 bases from J, with 14 bases in between. The CDR3 DNA sequence: TGTGCCAGCAGTGAATTGGGAACTGGGACCAACACTGAAGCTTTCTTT. The encoded protein is CASSELGTGTNTEAFF.

This clonotype has just a few counts. V and J are TRBV12-3 or TRBV12-4 and TRBJ2-7; D might be TRBD2 (5 bases). The V end lost 5 bases, the J end lost 0 bases, and 11 bases lay between the germline ends. The CDR3 runs to 14 residues. DNA for the CDR3: TGTGCCAGCAGTCCGCCGGGAAACTCCTACGAGCAGTACTTC. Its protein is CASSPPGNSYEQYF.

The chain joins TRBV2 to TRBJ2-1; TRBD2 aligns across 9 bases. The CDR3 has 15 amino acids. The germline V gene encodes CDR1 SNHLY and CDR2 FYNNEI. The V gene end was trimmed by 2 bases and the J gene end by 3 bases; junction bases not matched to a gene: 2. This CDR3 is CASSEWRGGYNEQFF. CDR3 DNA: TGTGCCAGCAGTGAATGGCGGGGGGGCTACAATGAGCAGTTCTTC.

In the case of this clonotype: At one boundary the junction diverges from the germline segment, which might be a read error. The chain recombines TRBV4-1 with TRBJ1-2; no reliable D call. Per germline, CDR1 MGHRA and CDR2 YSYEKL. The CDR3 is made up of 13 amino acids. This CDR3 reads CASSQWAEYDYTF. The CDR3 DNA reads TGCGCCAGCAGCCAATGGGCGGAATATGACTACACCTTC.

The chain recombines TRBV2 with TRBJ2-6; the D is unclear. The CDR3 has 12 residues. V was pared by 7 bases and J by 4 bases, with 5 bases between. CDR1 is SNHLY and CDR2 is FYNNEI in the germline V gene. Here the CDR3 DNA reads TGTGCCAGCATATCGGGGGCCAACGTCCTGACTTTC. This translates into CASISGANVLTF.

The table lists this clonotype with a few counts. At one of its ends the junction is not consistent with the germline gene, which may arise from a read error. The gene calls are TRBV7-9 and TRBJ1-4; D unresolved. There are 17 residues in the CDR3. Germline values: CDR1 SEHNR, CDR2 FQNEAQ (reference sequence). The CDR3 DNA reads TGTGCCAGCTGCTTCACTCGGCAGGAGCCAACTAATGAAAAACTGTTTTTT. The encoded protein is CASCFTRQEPTNEKLFF.

The chain carries TRBV12-3 or TRBV12-4 and TRBJ2-3; 7 bases map to TRBD1. Unmatched junction bases numbered 5, after V lost 4 bases and J lost 13 bases. This CDR3 spans 11 amino acids. CDR3 in amino acids: CASSSGTDEYF. In DNA form, the CDR3 reads TGTGCCAGCAGTTCCGGGACAGATGAGTATTTT.

CDR3 sequence: CASSLRGYGYTF. The CDR3 DNA is TGTGCCAGCAGCCTCCGAGGTTATGGCTACACCTTC. The V gene is TRBV7-8, the J gene TRBJ1-2; D uncertain. Germline CDR1 SGHVS, CDR2 FQNEAQ. The CDR3 length is 12 residues. V was clipped by 5 bases and J by 5 bases, with 9 bases between them.

This clonotype has just a few counts. The chain is built from TRBV7-2 and TRBJ2-5, with 9 bases that match TRBD1. After removal of 1 base from V and 4 bases from J, the junction contained 10 bases not matched to a gene. Germline CDR1 SGHTA, CDR2 FQGNSA. The CDR3 has 17 amino acids. In DNA form, the CDR3 reads TGTGCCAGCAGCTTAGAGAGGGGGACAGGGAGCGGAGAGACCCAGTACTTC. It translates to CASSLERGTGSGETQYF.

CDR3 DNA: TGTGCCAGCAGCTTCGGGCAGATTAAAGAGACCCAGTACTTC. Translation: CASSFGQIKETQYF. The J gene is TRBJ2-5, the V gene TRBV11-2, with no clear D. CDR1 SGHAT and CDR2 FQNNGV come from the germline V gene. The CDR3 loop spans 14 amino acids. V lost 3 bases and J lost 3, with 11 bases in between.

In this sample, this clonotype turned up a few times. The genes are TRBV6-2 or TRBV6-3 and TRBJ2-5, with D uncertain. The germline V gene encodes CDR1 MNHEY and CDR2 SVGEGT. Trimming took 5 bases from V and 2 from J, leaving 15 bases between them. The CDR3 contains 15 residues. The CDR3 here is CASSPALDGQETQYF. CDR3 coding DNA: TGTGCCAGCAGTCCCGCACTGGACGGACAAGAGACCCAGTACTTC.